Listed here is a single T cell receptor beta chain. Using its own MiXCR run on the RT-PCR reads, TCRdb lists one record per CDR3 protein. The sample shows almost 700,000 distinct CDR3 sequences, around 14% of them seen only once. Material for sequencing was memory CD4+ T cells from blood. This clonotype was sampled from a female donor in good health, serving as a healthy control.

The CDR3 is CAWTDRNNEQFF. The DNA for the CDR3 is TGTGCCTGGACGGACAGGAACAATGAGCAGTTCTTC. This sequence joins TRBV30 and TRBJ2-1; TRBD1 matches at 7 bases. The CDR3 spans 12 residues. The V gene end was trimmed by 4 bases and the J gene end by 5 bases; junction bases not matched to a gene: 2. The germline gives CDR1 GTSNPN, CDR2 SVGIG (reference sequence).